These T cell receptor beta chains were read from a single sample in a study of shared clonotypes between healthy human individuals. TCRdb's table, derived via immunoSEQ multiplex PCR, lists solely in-frame clones and lacks some. The table lists some 1,600,000 clones, approximately 98% of them singletons. Input material: naive CD4+ T cells sorted from blood. The receptor set was obtained from a man under 40 in good health. CDR3s include the opening cysteine and the closing phenylalanine or tryptophan. D genes are given only for firm matches. Some rows have no size entry. The others give once, few or many, or a class for an expanded clone.

size	V	J	D	CDR3	DNA
NA	TRBV4-1	TRBJ1-4	NA	CASSQVWGEKLFF	TGCGCCAGCAGCCAAGTTTGGGGGGAAAAACTGTTTTTT
NA	TRBV20-1	TRBJ2-1	TRBD2	CSAEVPSGAFF	TGCAGTGCCGAAGTGCCTAGCGGGGCGTTCTTC
NA	TRBV7-2	TRBJ2-1	NA	CASSLGVHEQFF	TGTGCCAGCAGCTTAGGCGTCCATGAGCAGTTCTTC
NA	TRBV5-1	TRBJ2-7	NA	CASSLEPGQSYEQYF	TGCGCCAGCAGCTTGGAACCTGGACAGTCCTACGAGCAGTACTTC
NA	TRBV5-1	TRBJ2-5	NA	CASSSAAVRQETQYF	TGCGCCAGCAGCTCTGCAGCGGTCCGGCAAGAGACCCAGTACTTC
NA	TRBV4-2	TRBJ2-1	TRBD2	CASSQFSGRVRYNEQFF	TGTGCCAGCAGCCAATTTAGCGGGAGGGTTAGGTACAATGAGCAGTTCTTC
NA	TRBV5-1	TRBJ2-5	NA	CASSLGLARVEETQYF	TGCGCCAGCAGCTTGGGCCTAGCTCGGGTGGAAGAGACCCAGTACTTC
NA	TRBV5-1	TRBJ2-3	TRBD2	CASSWGLAGITDTQYF	TGCGCCAGCAGCTGGGGACTAGCGGGTATCACAGATACGCAGTATTTT
NA	TRBV25-1	TRBJ2-2	NA	CASSESGRAGELFF	TGTGCCAGCAGTGAATCTGGTCGGGCCGGGGAGCTGTTTTTT
NA	TRBV28	TRBJ1-1	NA	CASSLLRNTEAFF	TGTGCCAGCAGCCTCCTAAGAAACACTGAAGCTTTCTTT
NA	TRBV7-2	TRBJ2-1	NA	CASSFGHSLYNEQFF	TGTGCCAGCAGCTTCGGACACTCGCTTTACAATGAGCAGTTCTTC
NA	TRBV7-2	TRBJ2-3	TRBD1	CASSSRQGYKMGTTDTQYF	TGTGCCAGCAGCTCCCGACAGGGATACAAAATGGGGACCACAGATACGCAGTATTTT
NA	TRBV13	TRBJ2-7	NA	CASSLAGAGTYEQYF	TGTGCCAGCAGCTTAGCCGGGGCTGGAACCTACGAGCAGTACTTC
once	TRBV19	TRBJ1-1	NA	CASSIDRGAAEAFF	TGTGCCAGTAGTATAGATAGGGGGGCGGCTGAAGCTTTCTTT
once	TRBV18	TRBJ1-3	TRBD1	CASSPSGQGAGNTIYF	TGTGCCAGCTCACCCTCCGGACAGGGGGCAGGAAACACCATATATTTT
NA	TRBV5-4	TRBJ2-3	NA	CASSPIADTQYF	TGTGCCAGCAGCCCGATAGCAGATACGCAGTATTTT
NA	TRBV11-2	TRBJ1-4	NA	CASSQGSWGEKLFF	TGTGCCAGCAGCCAGGGGTCGTGGGGGGAAAAACTGTTTTTT
NA	TRBV2	TRBJ1-3	NA	CASVDSAGNTIYF	TGTGCCAGCGTGGACAGCGCTGGAAACACCATATATTTT
NA	TRBV5-4	TRBJ2-3	TRBD2	CASRSGTSGDTQYF	TGTGCCAGCAGGTCCGGGACTAGTGGAGATACGCAGTATTTT
NA	TRBV18	TRBJ2-4	TRBD1	CASSPQGAGAKNIQYF	TGTGCCAGCTCACCACAGGGGGCAGGAGCCAAAAACATTCAGTACTTC
NA	TRBV15	TRBJ1-4	NA	CATSRWDSNEKLFF	TGTGCCACCAGCCGGTGGGACTCTAATGAAAAACTGTTTTTT
NA	TRBV14	TRBJ2-7	NA	CASSQGVYEQYF	TGTGCCAGCAGCCAAGGAGTTTACGAGCAGTACTTC
NA	TRBV25-1	TRBJ2-5	NA	CASSEPAPIQETQYF	TGTGCCAGCAGTGAACCAGCCCCGATTCAAGAGACCCAGTACTTC
NA	TRBV2	TRBJ2-1	NA	CASSSITKNNEQFF	TGTGCCAGCAGCTCAATCACTAAAAACAATGAGCAGTTCTTC
NA	TRBV9	TRBJ2-5	TRBD2	CASSVMSGRLAGDQETQYF	TGTGCCAGCAGCGTGATGTCTGGGCGACTAGCGGGAGACCAAGAGACCCAGTACTTC
NA	TRBV2	TRBJ1-3	TRBD1	CASTAQGQGGNTIYF	TGTGCCAGCACCGCTCAAGGACAGGGTGGAAACACCATATATTTT
NA	TRBV28	TRBJ1-4	TRBD1	CASSLPGTGGEKLFF	TGTGCCAGCAGTTTACCCGGGACAGGGGGCGAAAAACTGTTTTTT
NA	TRBV4-2	TRBJ2-7	TRBD2	CASSQDLPTSVSYEQYF	TGTGCCAGCAGCCAAGATCTCCCTACTAGCGTTTCCTACGAGCAGTACTTC
NA	TRBV29-1	TRBJ2-1	NA	CSVEDGISRAKSHEQFF	TGCAGCGTTGAAGATGGGATTAGTAGGGCGAAGTCCCATGAGCAGTTCTTC
NA	TRBV6-5	TRBJ1-5	TRBD1	CASSPGTANQPQHF	TGTGCCAGCAGCCCTGGGACAGCGAATCAGCCCCAGCATTTT
NA	TRBV5-6	TRBJ1-2	NA	CASLDRGALDGYTF	TGTGCCAGTCTCGATCGGGGGGCCTTGGATGGCTACACCTTC
NA	TRBV27	TRBJ2-1	NA	CASIPRPKGGNEQFF	TGTGCCAGCATACCCAGGCCTAAGGGGGGCAATGAGCAGTTCTTC
NA	TRBV19	TRBJ2-2	TRBD1	CASSTGQGITGELFF	TGTGCCAGTAGTACTGGACAGGGTATTACCGGGGAGCTGTTTTTT
NA	TRBV27	TRBJ2-2	TRBD2	CASSQAGGNTGELFF	TGTGCCAGCAGTCAAGCGGGAGGGAACACCGGGGAGCTGTTTTTT
NA	TRBV18	TRBJ1-1	NA	CASSPPVGGFTEAFF	TGTGCCAGCTCACCACCGGTTGGCGGGTTCACTGAAGCTTTCTTT
NA	TRBV11-2	TRBJ1-4	NA	CASSYGQSNEKLFF	TGTGCCAGCAGCTACGGACAGAGTAATGAAAAACTGTTTTTT
NA	TRBV4-2	TRBJ1-4	NA	CASSQLPRRNEKLFF	TGTGCCAGCAGCCAACTACCACGTCGAAATGAAAAACTGTTTTTT
NA	TRBV7-8	TRBJ2-7	NA	CASSASGARYEQYF	TGTGCCAGCAGCGCCTCGGGGGCGCGTTACGAGCAGTACTTC
NA	TRBV6-6	TRBJ2-7	NA	CASKRGTYEQYF	TGTGCCAGCAAACGAGGGACCTACGAGCAGTACTTC
NA	TRBV6-6	TRBJ2-3	NA	CASSYSSGTWADTQYF	TGTGCCAGCAGTTACTCGAGTGGGACATGGGCAGATACGCAGTATTTT
once	TRBV2	TRBJ1-2	NA	CASSEANRPYTF	TGTGCCAGCAGTGAAGCGAACCGTCCCTACACCTTC
NA	TRBV27	TRBJ2-2	NA	CASSPGQITNTGELFF	TGTGCCAGCAGTCCAGGACAGATAACGAACACCGGGGAGCTGTTTTTT
once	TRBV20-1	TRBJ2-3	NA	CSARGGDTQYF	TGCAGTGCTAGAGGAGGAGATACGCAGTATTTT
NA	TRBV6-1	TRBJ1-1	NA	CASTQDYIGTEAFF	TGTGCCAGCACACAGGATTACATAGGCACTGAAGCTTTCTTT
NA	TRBV28	TRBJ1-2	TRBD1	CASISGQGSYGYTF	TGTGCGAGCATATCAGGACAGGGATCCTATGGCTACACCTTC
NA	TRBV14	TRBJ1-3	NA	CASSQAGAAGNTIYF	TGTGCCAGCAGCCAAGCGGGGGCAGCTGGAAACACCATATATTTT
NA	TRBV7-9	TRBJ1-2	NA	CASSSTPQGSRQGYTF	TGTGCCAGCAGTTCCACCCCCCAGGGAAGTCGGCAGGGCTACACCTTC
many	TRBV6-6	TRBJ2-3	TRBD1	CASSYSRDRGTDTQYF	TGTGCCAGCAGTTACTCGAGGGACAGGGGCACAGATACGCAGTATTTT
NA	TRBV18	TRBJ2-7	NA	CASSPTSVYEQYF	TGTGCCAGCTCACCAACCAGTGTCTACGAGCAGTACTTC
NA	TRBV6-1	TRBJ1-2	NA	CASSVGVGYTF	TGTGCCAGCAGTGTTGGGGTTGGCTACACCTTC
NA	TRBV9	TRBJ2-1	NA	CASSVGLSNPEDNEQFF	TGTGCCAGCAGCGTAGGGCTAAGCAACCCCGAAGACAATGAGCAGTTCTTC
once	TRBV21-1	TRBJ2-7	NA	CASTAGTEFYEQYF	TGTGCCAGCACCGCCGGGACAGAATTCTACGAGCAGTACTTC